The next 10 T cell receptor beta chains were all read from a single sample in a study of blood T cell repertoires in COVID-19. Assay: immunoSEQ multiplex PCR; the TCRdb copy retains only in-frame clones and omits some. The table shows around 70,000 clones, with around 90% occurring only once. Sequenced: peripheral blood. These receptor sequences come from a woman older than 75 with active or convalescent COVID-19.

The V call is TRBV2, the J call TRBJ2-2, with D uncertain. The germline CDR1 and CDR2 sequences are SNHLY and FYNNEI. Trimming took off 8 bases at V and 6 bases at J, with 16 bases between the two ends. The CDR3 extends over 14 amino acids. DNA for the CDR3: TGTGCCAGCTTGAGAACGCTCAGGTCCGGGGAGCTGTTTTTT. Encoded protein: CASLRTLRSGELFF.

The DNA of the CDR3 is TGTGCCAGCAGCTTAGCGGGACTAGCGGGGGACGAGCAGTACTTC. Translation gives CASSLAGLAGDEQYF. This chain connects TRBV7-2 to TRBJ2-7; 14 bases match TRBD2. Germline-derived CDR1 and CDR2 are SGHTA and FQGNSA. The ends lost 0 bases at V and 5 bases at J; junction bases unmatched: 0. The CDR3 loop spans 15 amino acids.

This clone has a single count. CDR3 in DNA: TGTGCCAGCAGTGAACACCCCAGGACTACCGGGGGGGATACGCAGTATTTT. Translating gives CASSEHPRTTGGDTQYF. The chain joins TRBV6-1 to TRBJ2-3; TRBD2 aligns across 7 bases. The CDR3 loop spans 17 amino acids. V dropped 2 bases and J dropped 6; count of bases not matched to a gene: 14. CDR1 and CDR2 from the germline V gene are MNHNS and SASEGT.

The rearrangement links TRBV29-1 to TRBJ1-1; no definite D call. CDR1 SQVTM and CDR2 ANQGSEA come from the germline V gene. CDR3 length: 13 residues. The V end lost 2 bases, the J end lost 1 base, and 8 bases lay between the germline ends. The CDR3 region is CSVEYGRNTEAFF. The DNA of the CDR3 is TGCAGCGTTGAATACGGGAGGAACACTGAAGCTTTCTTT.

The gene calls are TRBV2 and TRBJ1-4, with TRBD1 as a possible D gene (5 bases). V gave up 8 bases and J gave up 3 bases, with 10 bases separating them. The CDR3 covers 13 residues. Germline CDR1 SNHLY, CDR2 FYNNEI. As DNA, the CDR3 is TGTGCCAGCGGGGGGTGGCCTAATGAAAAACTGTTTTTT. This translates into CASGGWPNEKLFF. Supplemented by reference TRBV2 and TRBJ1-4, the full variable domain reads EPEVTQTPSHQVTQMGQEVILRCVPISNHLYFYWYRQILGQKVEFLVSFYNNEISEKSEIFDDQFSVERPDGSNFTLKIRSTKLEDSAMYFCASGGWPNEKLFFGSGTQLSVL.

This chain links TRBV18 with TRBJ1-2; 8 bases map to TRBD1. Germline CDR1 is KGHSH and CDR2 is LQKENI. The CDR3 extends over 14 amino acids. Trimming at V came to 4 bases and at J to 4 bases, leaving 5 bases not matched to a gene. CDR3 in amino acids: CASSLDRGSYGYTF. The DNA of the CDR3 is TGTGCCAGCTCACTAGACAGGGGATCCTATGGCTACACCTTC.

This rearrangement joins TRBV6-1 to TRBJ1-1; no reliable D call. The germline V gene has CDR1 MNHNS and CDR2 SASEGT. Trimming took off 2 bases at V and 4 bases at J, with 8 bases between the two ends. This CDR3 is 13 amino acids long. CDR3 loop: CASSEQWSTEAFF. The DNA of the CDR3 is TGTGCCAGCAGTGAACAGTGGAGCACTGAAGCTTTCTTT.

The chain joins TRBV6-2 or TRBV6-3 to TRBJ2-1; the D gene is possibly TRBD2 (5 bases). With 4 bases removed from V and 3 bases from J, the gap between germline ends came to 13 bases. This CDR3 comprises 15 residues. Per the germline V gene, CDR1 is MNHEY and CDR2 is SVGEGT. CDR3 nucleotides: TGTGCCAGCAGTTTCGGACCCGGAGGCTACAATGAGCAGTTCTTC. Amino acids: CASSFGPGGYNEQFF.

The genes are TRBV11-2 and TRBJ2-1; 14 bases match TRBD2. J lost 3 bases, V lost 5 bases, and 6 bases had no gene match. CDR1 SGHAT and CDR2 FQNNGV come from the germline V gene. This CDR3 contains 17 residues. The CDR3 DNA reads as TGTGCCAGCAGCCCCTGGACTAGCGGGGGGAACTACAATGAGCAGTTCTTC. This encodes CASSPWTSGGNYNEQFF.

The V and J genes are TRBV25-1 and TRBJ2-4; tentatively, D is TRBD1 (5 bases). CDR1 and CDR2 from the germline V gene are MGHDK and SYGVNS. The CDR3 runs to 16 residues. V lost 2 bases, J lost 1 base, and 12 bases lay in between. The CDR3 sequence is CASSETGSLAKNIQYF. In DNA, the CDR3 is TGTGCCAGCAGTGAAACAGGTTCCCTCGCCAAAAACATTCAGTACTTC.